This T cell receptor (beta chain) was recovered during a study of T cells after yellow fever vaccination. The CDR3 totals 13 residues. The germline CDR1 and CDR2 sequences are SGHAT and FQNNGV. Trimming pared 1 base from V and 3 bases from J, leaving 7 bases between. This clonotype was counted many times. One entry per CDR3 protein, called by TCRdb with MiXCR from the 5' RACE reads. The profile shows approximately 70,000 distinct CDR3 sequences, approximately 7% of them singletons. Sequenced material: CD8+ T cells sorted from PBMCs, taken more than 35 days after the first yellow fever vaccination. The chain has TRBV11-2 and TRBJ2-7; D is possibly TRBD1 (6 bases). This clonotype was obtained from a man between 18 and 35 years old who received the YFV17D yellow fever vaccine. The CDR3 sequence is CASSLGTVYEQYV. The CDR3, as DNA: TGTGCCAGCAGCTTAGGGACAGTCTACGAGCAGTACGTC.